This TCR beta chain came from a study of radiotherapy plus CTLA-4 blockade in lung cancer. Whole-study results and caveats: Reportedly, early blood T cell clone dynamics best predicted response, with interferon-beta.

The data were produced by immunoSEQ multiplex PCR, yet TCRdb's version contains in-frame clones alone and is incomplete. The sample carries roughly 44,000 clones, 70% to 80% recorded once. A note on this clone: The antigen remains undetermined.

The germline V gene has CDR1 MNHEY and CDR2 SVGAGI. The CDR3 has 13 amino acids. The ends were cut back, 5 bases at V and 3 bases at J, with 7 bases in the middle. The J gene is TRBJ1-4, the V gene TRBV6-5; D unclear. Sequenced here: peripheral blood, sampled from a patient treated with radiotherapy plus ipilimumab. The receptor comes from a human donor with non-small cell lung cancer who had stable disease on radiotherapy plus ipilimumab. CDR3 protein: CASSRRSNEKLFF. CDR3 coding DNA: TGTGCCAGCAGTCGGCGTTCTAATGAAAAACTGTTTTTT.